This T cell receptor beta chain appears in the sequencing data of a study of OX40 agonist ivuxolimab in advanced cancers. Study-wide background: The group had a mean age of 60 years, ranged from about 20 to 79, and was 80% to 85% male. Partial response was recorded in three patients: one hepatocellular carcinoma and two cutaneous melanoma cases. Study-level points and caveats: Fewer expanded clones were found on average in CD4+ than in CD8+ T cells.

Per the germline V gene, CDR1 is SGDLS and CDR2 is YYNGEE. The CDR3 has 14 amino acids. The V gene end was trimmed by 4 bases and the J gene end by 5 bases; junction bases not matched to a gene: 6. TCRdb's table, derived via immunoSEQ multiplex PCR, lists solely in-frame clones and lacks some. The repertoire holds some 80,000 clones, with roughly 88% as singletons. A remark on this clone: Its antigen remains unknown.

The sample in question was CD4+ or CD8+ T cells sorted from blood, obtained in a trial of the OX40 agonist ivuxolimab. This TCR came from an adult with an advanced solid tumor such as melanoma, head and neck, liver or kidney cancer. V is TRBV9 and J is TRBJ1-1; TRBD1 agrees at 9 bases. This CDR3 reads CASSLGQGRTEAFF. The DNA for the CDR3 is TGTGCCAGCAGCTTGGGACAGGGAAGGACTGAAGCTTTCTTT.